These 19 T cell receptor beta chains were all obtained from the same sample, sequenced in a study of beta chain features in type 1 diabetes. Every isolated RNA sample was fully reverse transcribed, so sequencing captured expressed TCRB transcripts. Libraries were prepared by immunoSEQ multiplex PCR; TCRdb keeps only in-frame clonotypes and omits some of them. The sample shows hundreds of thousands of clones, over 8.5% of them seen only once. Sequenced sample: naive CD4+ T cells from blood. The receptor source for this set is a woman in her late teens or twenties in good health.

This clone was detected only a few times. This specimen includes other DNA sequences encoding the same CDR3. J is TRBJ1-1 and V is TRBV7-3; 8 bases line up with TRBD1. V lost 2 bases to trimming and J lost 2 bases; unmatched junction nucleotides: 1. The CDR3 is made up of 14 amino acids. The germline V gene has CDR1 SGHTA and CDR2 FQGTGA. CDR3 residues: CASSLAGGNTEAFF. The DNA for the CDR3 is TGTGCCAGCAGCTTAGCAGGGGGCAACACTGAAGCTTTCTTT.

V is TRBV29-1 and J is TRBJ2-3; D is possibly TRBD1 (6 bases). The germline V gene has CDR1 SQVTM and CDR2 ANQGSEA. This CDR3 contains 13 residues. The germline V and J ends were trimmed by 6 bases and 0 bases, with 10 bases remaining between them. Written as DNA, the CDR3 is TGCAGCGTATTGGACAGTAGCACAGATACGCAGTATTTT. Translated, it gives CSVLDSSTDTQYF.

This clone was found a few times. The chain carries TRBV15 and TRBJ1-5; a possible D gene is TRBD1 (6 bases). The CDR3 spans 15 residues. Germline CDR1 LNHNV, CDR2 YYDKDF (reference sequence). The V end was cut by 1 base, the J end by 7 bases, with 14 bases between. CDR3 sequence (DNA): TGTGCCACCAGCAGAGCGGGGAACAGGGCCCAGCCCCAGCATTTT. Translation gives CATSRAGNRAQPQHF.

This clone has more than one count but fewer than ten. CDR3 region: CASSLAAGNGYTF. Here the CDR3 DNA reads TGTGCCAGCAGCTTAGCAGCGGGTAATGGCTACACCTTC. The rearrangement joins TRBV7-6 to TRBJ1-2; D is unresolved. V was cut by 0 bases and J by 6 bases, with 8 bases left in between. CDR1 SGHVS and CDR2 FNYEAQ come from the germline V gene. This CDR3 contains 13 residues.

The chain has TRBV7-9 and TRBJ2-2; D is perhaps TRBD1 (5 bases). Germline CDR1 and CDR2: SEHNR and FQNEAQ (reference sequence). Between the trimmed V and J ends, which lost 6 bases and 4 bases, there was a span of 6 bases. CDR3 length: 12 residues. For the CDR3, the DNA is TGTGCCAGCAGGGGGCCCACCGGGGAGCTGTTTTTT. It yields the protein CASRGPTGELFF.

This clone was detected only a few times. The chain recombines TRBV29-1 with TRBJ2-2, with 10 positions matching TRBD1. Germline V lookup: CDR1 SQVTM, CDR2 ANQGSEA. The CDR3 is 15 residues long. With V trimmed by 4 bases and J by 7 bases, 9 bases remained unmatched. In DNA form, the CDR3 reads TGCAGCGTTGGGGGAGACAGGGGGCAAGGCGGGGAGCTGTTTTTT. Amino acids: CSVGGDRGQGGELFF.

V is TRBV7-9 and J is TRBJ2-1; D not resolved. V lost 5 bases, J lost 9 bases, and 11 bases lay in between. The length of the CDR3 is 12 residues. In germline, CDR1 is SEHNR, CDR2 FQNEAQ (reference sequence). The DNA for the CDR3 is TGTGCCAGCAGCCGGCTAGAGAGTGAGCAGTTCTTC. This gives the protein CASSRLESEQFF. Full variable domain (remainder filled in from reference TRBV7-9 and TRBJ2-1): DTGVSQNPRHKITKRGQNVTFRCDPISEHNRLYWYRQTLGQGPEFLTYFQNEAQLEKSRLLSDRFSAERPKGSFSTLEIQRTEQGDSAMYLCASSRLESEQFFGPGTRLTVL.

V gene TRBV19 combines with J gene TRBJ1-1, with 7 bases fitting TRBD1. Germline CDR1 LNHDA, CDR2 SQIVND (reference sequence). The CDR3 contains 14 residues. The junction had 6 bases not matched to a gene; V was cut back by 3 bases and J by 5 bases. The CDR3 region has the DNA TGTGCCAGTAGTATCGGCCAGGGGGTAACTGAAGCTTTCTTT. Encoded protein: CASSIGQGVTEAFF.

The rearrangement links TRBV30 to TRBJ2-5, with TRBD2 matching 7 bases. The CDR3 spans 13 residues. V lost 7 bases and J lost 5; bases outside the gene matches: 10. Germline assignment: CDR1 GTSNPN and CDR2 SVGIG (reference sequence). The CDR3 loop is CALEGGSLETQYF. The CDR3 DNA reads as TGTGCCTTGGAGGGCGGGAGCTTGGAGACCCAGTACTTC.

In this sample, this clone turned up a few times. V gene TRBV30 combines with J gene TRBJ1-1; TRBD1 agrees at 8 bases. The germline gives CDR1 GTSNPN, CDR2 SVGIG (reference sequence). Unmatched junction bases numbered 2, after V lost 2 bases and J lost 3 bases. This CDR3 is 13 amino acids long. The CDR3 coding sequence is TGTGCCTGGAGTCGACAGGGGTACACTGAAGCTTTCTTT. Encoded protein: CAWSRQGYTEAFF. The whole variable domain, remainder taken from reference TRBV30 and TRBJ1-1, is SQTIHQWPATLVQPVGSPLSLECTVEGTSNPNLYWYRQAAGRGLQLLFYSVGIGQISSEVPQNLSASRPQDRQFILSSKKLLLSDSGFYLCAWSRQGYTEAFFGQGTRLTVV.

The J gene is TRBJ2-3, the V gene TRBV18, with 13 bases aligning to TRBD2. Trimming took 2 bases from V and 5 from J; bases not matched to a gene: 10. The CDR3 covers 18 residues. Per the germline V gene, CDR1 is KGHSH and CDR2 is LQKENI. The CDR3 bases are TGTGCCAGCTCACCAGGACTAGCGGGAGTGGATAGTGAAGATACGCAGTATTTT. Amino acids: CASSPGLAGVDSEDTQYF.

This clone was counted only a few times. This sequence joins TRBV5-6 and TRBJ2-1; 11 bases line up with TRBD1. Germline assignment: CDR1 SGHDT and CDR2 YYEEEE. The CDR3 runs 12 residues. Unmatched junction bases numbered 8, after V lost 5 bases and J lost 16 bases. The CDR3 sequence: CASSRGQGEKFF. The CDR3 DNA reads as TGTGCCAGCAGTCGGGGACAGGGGGAGAAATTCTTC.

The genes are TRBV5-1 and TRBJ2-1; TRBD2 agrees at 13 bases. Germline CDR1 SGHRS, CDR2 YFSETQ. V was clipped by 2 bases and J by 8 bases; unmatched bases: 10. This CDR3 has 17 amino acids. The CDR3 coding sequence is TGCGCCAGCAGCTTCCCGGGACTAGCGGGAAACGGGTATGAGCAGTTCTTC. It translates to CASSFPGLAGNGYEQFF.

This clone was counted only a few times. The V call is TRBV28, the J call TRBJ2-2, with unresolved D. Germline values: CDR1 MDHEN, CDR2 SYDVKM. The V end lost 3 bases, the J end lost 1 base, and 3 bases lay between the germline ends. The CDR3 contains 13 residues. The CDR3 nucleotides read TGTGCCAGCAGTTTCAGGAACACCGGGGAGCTGTTTTTT. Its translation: CASSFRNTGELFF.

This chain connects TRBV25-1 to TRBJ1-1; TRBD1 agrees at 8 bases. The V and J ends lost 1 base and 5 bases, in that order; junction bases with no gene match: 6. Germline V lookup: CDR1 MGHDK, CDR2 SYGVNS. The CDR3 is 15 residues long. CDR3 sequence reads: CASSESGTGQTEAFF. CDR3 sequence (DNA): TGTGCCAGCAGTGAATCCGGGACAGGTCAAACTGAAGCTTTCTTT.

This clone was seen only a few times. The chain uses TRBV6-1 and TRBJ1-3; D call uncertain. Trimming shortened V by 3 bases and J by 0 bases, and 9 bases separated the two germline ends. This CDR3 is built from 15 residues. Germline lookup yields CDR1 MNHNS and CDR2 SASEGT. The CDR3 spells CASSDPVSSGNTIYF. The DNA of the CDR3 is TGTGCCAGCAGTGACCCGGTGAGCTCTGGAAACACCATATATTTT.

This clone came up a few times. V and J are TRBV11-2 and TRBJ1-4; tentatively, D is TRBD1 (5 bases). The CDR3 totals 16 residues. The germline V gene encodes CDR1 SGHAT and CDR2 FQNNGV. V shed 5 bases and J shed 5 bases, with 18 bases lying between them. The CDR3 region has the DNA TGTGCCAGCAGCCCATCAGGCTCGTCAGGGAATGAAAAACTGTTTTTT. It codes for CASSPSGSSGNEKLFF. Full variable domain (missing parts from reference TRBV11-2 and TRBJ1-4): EAGVAQSPRYKIIEKRQSVAFWCNPISGHATLYWYQQILGQGPKLLIQFQNNGVVDDSQLPKDRFSAERLKGVDSTLKIQPAKLEDSAVYLCASSPSGSSGNEKLFFGSGTQLSVL.

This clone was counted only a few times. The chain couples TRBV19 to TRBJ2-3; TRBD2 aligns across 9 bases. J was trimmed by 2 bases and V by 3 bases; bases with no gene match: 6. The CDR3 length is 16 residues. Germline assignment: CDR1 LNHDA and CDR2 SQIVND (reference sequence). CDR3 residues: CASSMRTSALTDTQYF. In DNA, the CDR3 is TGTGCCAGTAGTATGAGGACTAGCGCCCTCACAGATACGCAGTATTTT. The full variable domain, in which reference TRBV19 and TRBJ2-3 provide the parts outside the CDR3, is DGGITQSPKYLFRKEGQNVTLSCEQNLNHDAMYWYRQDPGQGLRLIYYSQIVNDFQKGDIAEGYSVSREKKESFPLTVTSAQKNPTAFYLCASSMRTSALTDTQYFGPGTRLTVL.

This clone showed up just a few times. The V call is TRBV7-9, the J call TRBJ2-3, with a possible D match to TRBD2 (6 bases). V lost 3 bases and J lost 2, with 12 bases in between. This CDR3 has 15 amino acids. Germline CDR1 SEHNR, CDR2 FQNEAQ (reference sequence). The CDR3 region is CASSFAGGLTDTQYF. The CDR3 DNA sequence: TGTGCCAGCAGCTTTGCCGGGGGTCTCACAGATACGCAGTATTTT. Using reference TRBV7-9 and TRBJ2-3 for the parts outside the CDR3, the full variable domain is DTGVSQNPRHKITKRGQNVTFRCDPISEHNRLYWYRQTLGQGPEFLTYFQNEAQLEKSRLLSDRFSAERPKGSFSTLEIQRTEQGDSAMYLCASSFAGGLTDTQYFGPGTRLTVL.